The 7 T cell receptor beta chains presented below share a single source sample, sequenced in a study of T cell clones after liver transplantation. The method was immunoSEQ multiplex PCR; TCRdb's version includes in-frame clones alone and lacks a portion of them. Among about 76,000 clones listed, 70% to 90% were seen once. Source: CD4+ T cells from blood, taken at the 22-month timepoint. These receptors came from a human patient who received a liver transplant. Some T cells here may be from the graft donor.

V usage is TRBV5-8 and J usage is TRBJ2-7; D is unclear. This CDR3 is built from 11 residues. Deletions cut 4 bases from V and 3 bases from J, with 5 bases between. Germline CDR1 reads SGHTS; CDR2 reads YDEGEE. CDR3 in amino acids: CASSRFYEQYF. In DNA, the CDR3 is TGTGCCAGCAGCCGGTTCTACGAGCAGTACTTC.

This chain connects TRBV27 to TRBJ2-7; D is unclear. Deletions cut 4 bases from V and 6 bases from J, with 10 bases between. The CDR3 is 12 residues long. Germline assignment: CDR1 MNHEY and CDR2 SMNVEV (reference sequence). In nucleotides, the CDR3 is TGTGCCAGCAGTTCCCCCTTCGGCGAGCAGTACTTC. It encodes CASSSPFGEQYF.

This clone has a handful of counts. The chain uses TRBV6-5 and TRBJ2-7; D gene ambiguous. Germline assignment: CDR1 MNHEY and CDR2 SVGAGI. The CDR3 extends over 14 amino acids. Trimming took off 2 bases at V and 3 bases at J, with 11 bases between the two ends. For the CDR3, the DNA is TGTGCCAGCAGTTACGCCAGCTTCGGCTACGAGCAGTACTTC. It encodes CASSYASFGYEQYF.

V is TRBV7-2 and J is TRBJ2-4, with 9 bases that match TRBD2. After removal of 5 bases from V and 6 bases from J, the junction contained 17 bases not matched to a gene. The CDR3 has 18 amino acids. CDR1 and CDR2 from the germline V gene are SGHTA and FQGNSA. The CDR3 DNA reads TGTGCCAGCAGCCGCCAGGTCAGCGGGGGGTGGGGCGGAAACATTCAGTACTTC. This encodes CASSRQVSGGWGGNIQYF.

V usage is TRBV5-1 and J usage is TRBJ1-5; D is unclear. This CDR3 is built from 13 residues. V was shortened by 4 bases and J by 4 bases, with 9 bases between the two germline ends. Per the germline V gene, CDR1 is SGHRS and CDR2 is YFSETQ. CDR3 sequence (DNA): TGCGCCAGCAGCCCCGACCTAAATCAGCCCCAGCATTTT. This codes for CASSPDLNQPQHF.

The CDR3 region has the DNA TGTGCCAGCAGCCCCCAGACCTATGGCTACACCTTC. The encoded protein is CASSPQTYGYTF. This rearrangement joins TRBV28 to TRBJ1-2, with D hard to call. CDR1 is MDHEN and CDR2 is SYDVKM in the germline V gene. The CDR3 totals 12 residues. Trimming pared 6 bases from V and 4 bases from J, leaving 9 bases between.

The chain links TRBV5-6 to TRBJ2-4, with D possibly called TRBD1 or TRBD2 (6 bases each). CDR1 and CDR2 (germline): SGHDT, YYEEEE. Trimming took 2 bases from V and 6 from J, leaving 12 bases between them. The CDR3 length is 14 residues. Written as DNA, the CDR3 is TGTGCCAGCAGCTTTCGGGGGCAAAGAAACATTCAGTACTTC. It translates to CASSFRGQRNIQYF. The variable domain in full, with the rest retrieved from reference TRBV5-6 and TRBJ2-4, is DAGVTQSPTHLIKTRGQQVTLRCSPKSGHDTVSWYQQALGQGPQFIFQYYEEEERQRGNFPDRFSGHQFPNYSSELNVNALLLGDSALYLCASSFRGQRNIQYFGAGTRLSVL.